The 12 T cell receptor beta chains in this list originate from one sample, sequenced in a study of tumor-infiltrating lymphocytes in primary liver carcinoma. Each 20-30 mg portion of unsorted bulk tissue served as the source for co-extraction of RNA and DNA. With roughly 540 ng total RNA as template and a constant-region primer, TCR beta cDNA was made. ARM-PCR, slightly modified, supplied the TCR beta libraries through three nested multiplex PCR rounds. The two initial PCR rounds, approximately 10 cycles each, used TRBV1-TRBV30 forward and C-beta reverse primers. TCRdb reanalysed the multiplex PCR reads using MiXCR and keeps one entry per CDR3 protein. Of about 200,000 distinct CDR3 sequences in the sample, around four fifths were seen once. What was sequenced was tumor tissue from primary liver carcinoma. These receptors all stem from a middle-aged man with primary liver carcinoma and hepatitis B virus infection.

This clonotype showed up just once. This chain links TRBV29-1 with TRBJ2-7; D call uncertain. Germline loops: CDR1 SQVTM, CDR2 ANQGSEA. Trimming took 7 bases from V and 4 from J, leaving 11 bases between them. The CDR3 covers 11 residues. CDR3 nucleotides: TGCAGCGCGGAACAGACATACGAGCAGTACTTC. Protein sequence: CSAEQTYEQYF.

This clonotype was counted a few times. A much larger clone sits a single nucleotide away, making a read error possible. The chain links TRBV5-1 to TRBJ2-2; TRBD2 agrees at 7 bases. From germline, CDR1 is SGHRS and CDR2 YFSETQ. The CDR3 spans 13 residues. Written as DNA, the CDR3 is TGCCCCAGTGCTAGCGGGAACACCGGGGAGCTGTTTTTT. This encodes CPSASGNTGELFF.

With regard to this clonotype: A junction boundary mismatches the germline segment, possibly from a read error. The rearrangement links TRBV12-3 or TRBV12-4 to TRBJ1-5, with 7 bases that match TRBD1. This CDR3 spans 13 amino acids. CDR3 in DNA: TGTGCCAGTAGTTCAGGGATGGGACAGCCCCCGCATTTT. It encodes CASSSGMGQPPHF.

Comment on this clonotype: One end of the junction varies from germline; a read error may be responsible. The chain recombines TRBV29-1 with TRBJ1-2, with 12 bases that match TRBD1. This CDR3 has 15 amino acids. Germline V gives CDR1 SQVTM, CDR2 ANQGSEA. CDR3: CSASGQGAGNYGYTF. CDR3 sequence (DNA): TGCAGCGCGTCGGGACAGGGGGCCGGCAACTATGGCTACACTTTC.

Regarding this clonotype: A read error may account for a junction end that differs from germline. This rearrangement joins TRBV4-3 to TRBJ1-2, with D hard to call. Per germline, CDR1 LGHNA and CDR2 YSLEER. The CDR3 extends over 13 amino acids. For the CDR3, the DNA is TGTGCCAGCAGCCAAGATACAGAGTCTGGCTACATCTTC. As protein: CASSQDTESGYIF.

Worth noting for this clonotype: A much larger clone lies a single base off, so this may be a read error. The gene calls are TRBV12-3 or TRBV12-4 and TRBJ1-3, with 8 positions matching TRBD1. CDR3 size: 16 residues. The DNA for the CDR3 is TGTACCAGCAGTTTGGGGACAGGCCGCTCTGGAAACACCATATATTTT. It codes for CTSSLGTGRSGNTIYF.

The V and J genes are TRBV27 and TRBJ2-2; D remains unclear. Trimming shortened V by 0 bases and J by 3 bases, and 8 bases separated the two germline ends. Germline V gives CDR1 MNHEY, CDR2 SMNVEV (reference sequence). The CDR3 totals 15 residues. The CDR3 DNA sequence: TGTGCCAGCAGTTTATCCGCGAGGTACACCGGGGAGCTGTTTTTT. Protein: CASSLSARYTGELFF.

About this clonotype itself: At one of its ends the junction is not consistent with the germline gene, which may arise from a read error. The chain couples TRBV6-5 to TRBJ1-5; D not resolved. Per the germline V gene, CDR1 is MNHEY and CDR2 is SVGAGI. This CDR3 spans 12 amino acids. The CDR3 DNA reads TGTACCAGCAACGACCCCAATCAGCCCCAGCACTTT. Translation: CTSNDPNQPQHF.

For the CDR3, the DNA is TGTGCCAGCATGGGAAACACTATATATTTT. Translated, it gives CASMGNTIYF. The rearrangement uses TRBV21-1 and TRBJ1-3. TRBV21-1 is reported as a pseudogene. This CDR3 spans 10 amino acids.

This clonotype was found a few times. This may be a read error, as it is one base from a much larger clone. J is TRBJ1-1 and V is TRBV6-1, with D hard to call. This CDR3 is built from 13 residues. The V end was cut by 3 bases, the J end by 0 bases, with 5 bases between. Germline lookup yields CDR1 MNHNS and CDR2 SASEGT. The CDR3 spells CASSDNLNTEAFF. In DNA, the CDR3 is TGTGCCAGCAGTGACAACTTGAACACTGAAGCTTTCTTT.

This clonotype was seen many times. The genes are TRBV12-3 or TRBV12-4 and TRBJ1-5; D is uncertain. The length of the CDR3 is 13 residues. Trimming removed 3 bases at V and 3 bases at J, with 6 bases between. The CDR3: CASSFSLNQPQHF. The CDR3 coding sequence is TGTGCCAGCAGTTTTTCCCTCAATCAGCCCCAGCATTTT.

On this clonotype: The junction departs from the called germline gene at one end, perhaps through a read error. The V gene is TRBV4-3, the J gene TRBJ2-7, with TRBD1 matching over 7 bases. In germline, CDR1 is LGHNA, CDR2 YSLEER. The CDR3 totals 15 residues. The CDR3 bases are TGCGCCGGCAGCCAAGATACGGGGACAGCAGGCGCGGAATACTTC. Protein: CAGSQDTGTAGAEYF.